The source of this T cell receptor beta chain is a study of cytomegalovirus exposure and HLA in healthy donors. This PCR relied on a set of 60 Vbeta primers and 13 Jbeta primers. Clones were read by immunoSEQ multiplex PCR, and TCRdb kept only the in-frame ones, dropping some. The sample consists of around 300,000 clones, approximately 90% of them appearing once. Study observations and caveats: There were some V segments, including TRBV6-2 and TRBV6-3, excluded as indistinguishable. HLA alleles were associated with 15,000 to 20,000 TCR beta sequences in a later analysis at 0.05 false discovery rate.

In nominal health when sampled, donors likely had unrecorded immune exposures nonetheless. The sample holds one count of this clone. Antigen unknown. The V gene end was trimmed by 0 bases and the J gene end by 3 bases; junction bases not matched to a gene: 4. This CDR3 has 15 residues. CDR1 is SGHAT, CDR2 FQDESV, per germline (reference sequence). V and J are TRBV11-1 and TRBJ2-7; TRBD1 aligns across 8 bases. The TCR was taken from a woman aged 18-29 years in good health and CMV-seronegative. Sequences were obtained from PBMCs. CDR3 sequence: CASSLAYGQGYEQYF. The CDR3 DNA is TGTGCCAGCAGCTTAGCCTACGGACAGGGCTACGAGCAGTACTTC.